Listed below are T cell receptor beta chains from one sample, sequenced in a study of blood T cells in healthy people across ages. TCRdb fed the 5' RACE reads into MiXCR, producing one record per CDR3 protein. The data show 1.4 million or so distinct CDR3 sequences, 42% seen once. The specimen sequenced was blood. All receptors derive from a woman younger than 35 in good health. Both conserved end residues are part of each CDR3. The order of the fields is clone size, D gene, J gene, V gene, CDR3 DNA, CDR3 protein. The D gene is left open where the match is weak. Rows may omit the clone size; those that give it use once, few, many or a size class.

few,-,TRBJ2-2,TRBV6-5,TGTGCCAGCAGTTCCCCTATGTGGCGGATGGGGGAGCTGTTTTTT,CASSSPMWRMGELFF
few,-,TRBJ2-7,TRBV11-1,TGTGCCAGCAGCTCCCGGAATGGGGGCTTCTTTGAGCAGTACTTC,CASSSRNGGFFEQYF
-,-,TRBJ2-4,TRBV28,TGTGCCAGCACCCCCTCGACGGGCGGACTAGCCAAAAACATTCAGTACTTC,CASTPSTGGLAKNIQYF
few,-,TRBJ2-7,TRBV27,TGTGCCAGCAGTTTAGCCCCACTGGCCTACGAGCAGTACTTC,CASSLAPLAYEQYF
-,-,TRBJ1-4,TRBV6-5,TGTGCCAGCAGTTACACTCCTAATGAAAAACTGTTTTTT,CASSYTPNEKLFF
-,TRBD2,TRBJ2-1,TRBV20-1,TGCAGTGCTAGAGACCTCCCCGCTAGCGGTCCCAATGAGCAGTTCTTC,CSARDLPASGPNEQFF
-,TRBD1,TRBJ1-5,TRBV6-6,TGTGCCAGCAGGGGGACAGGGGCGCGGGGCAATCAGCCCCAGCATTTT,CASRGTGARGNQPQHF
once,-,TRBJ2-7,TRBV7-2,TGTGCCAGCAGCTTAGCTTTCCAGGAGCAGTACTTC,CASSLAFQEQYF
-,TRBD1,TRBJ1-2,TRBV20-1,TGCAGTGCTAGAGATCAAGGGGGCCCATATGGCTACACCTTC,CSARDQGGPYGYTF
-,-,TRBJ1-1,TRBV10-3,TGTGCCATCAGTGGGGAAGAAAGGGGGGCAATGAACACTGAAGCTTTCTTT,CAISGEERGAMNTEAFF
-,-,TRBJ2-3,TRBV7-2,TGTGCCAGCAGCTTAGCGCTAGCGCTCTCCTCCCATATGCAGTATTTT,CASSLALALSSHMQYF
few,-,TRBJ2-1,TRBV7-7,TGTGCTAGCAGCCCGACAGAGAAGGGGAATGAGCAGTTCTTC,CASSPTEKGNEQFF
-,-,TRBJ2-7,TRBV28,TGTGCCAGCAGTTTCATCCCTCAGGGGCCTTACTACGAGCAGTACTTC,CASSFIPQGPYYEQYF
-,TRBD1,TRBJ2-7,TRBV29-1,TGTAGCGGTGGGACAGGGGTTCTCAACGAGCAGTACTTC,CSGGTGVLNEQYF
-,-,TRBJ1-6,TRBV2,TGTGCCAGCCATACGCCCCTCCACTTT,CASHTPLHF
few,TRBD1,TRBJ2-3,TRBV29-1,TGCAGCGAGCGGGACAGGGGGCCGTCGGATACGCAGTATTTT,CSERDRGPSDTQYF
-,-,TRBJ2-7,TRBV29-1,TGCAGCGTTGAAGATCTCGGGGGTTCCTACAATGAGCAGTACTTC,CSVEDLGGSYNEQYF
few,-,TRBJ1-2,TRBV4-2,TGTGCCAGCACCCCAGCGAGGAACTATGGCTACACCTTC,CASTPARNYGYTF
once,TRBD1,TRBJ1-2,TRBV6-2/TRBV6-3,TGTGCCAGCAGTTACGGGACAGTTCTTTATGGCTACACCTTC,CASSYGTVLYGYTF
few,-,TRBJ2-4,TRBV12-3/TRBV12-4,TGTGCCAGCACCCCGGGACCAGCCAAAAACATTCAGTACTTC,CASTPGPAKNIQYF
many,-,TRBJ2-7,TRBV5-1,TGCGCCAGCAGCTTGGGAGGATACCCCTACGAGCAGTACTTC,CASSLGGYPYEQYF
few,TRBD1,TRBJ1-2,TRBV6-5,TGTGCCAGCAGTCGCCTCAGGGGGCACGGCTACACCTTC,CASSRLRGHGYTF
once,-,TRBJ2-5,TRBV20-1,TGCAGTGCTATGACACGTTGGGAGACCCAGTACTTC,CSAMTRWETQYF
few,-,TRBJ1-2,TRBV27,TGTGCCAGCAGTCCGGAACAATCATGGGGCTATGGCTACACCTTC,CASSPEQSWGYGYTF
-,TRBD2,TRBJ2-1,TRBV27,TGTGCCAGCAGCTCCGAGACTAGCTTGGCCTACAATGAGCAGTTCTTC,CASSSETSLAYNEQFF
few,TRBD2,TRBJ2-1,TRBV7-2,TGTGCCAGCAGCTTAGTAGCGGGAGTGGCCAATGAGCAGTTCTTC,CASSLVAGVANEQFF
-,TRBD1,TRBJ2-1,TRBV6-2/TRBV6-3,TGTGCCAGCAGAGATTCGGGACAGGGGTACAATGAGCAGTTCTTC,CASRDSGQGYNEQFF